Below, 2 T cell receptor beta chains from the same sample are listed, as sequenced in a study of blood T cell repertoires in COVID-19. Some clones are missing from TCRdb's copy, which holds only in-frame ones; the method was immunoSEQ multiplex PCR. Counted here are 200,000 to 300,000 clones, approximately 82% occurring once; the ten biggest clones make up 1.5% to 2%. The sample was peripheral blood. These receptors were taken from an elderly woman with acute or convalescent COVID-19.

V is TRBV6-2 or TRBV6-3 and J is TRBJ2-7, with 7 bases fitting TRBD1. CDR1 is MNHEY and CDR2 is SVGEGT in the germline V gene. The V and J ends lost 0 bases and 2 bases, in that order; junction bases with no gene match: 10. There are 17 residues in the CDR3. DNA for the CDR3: TGTGCCAGCAGTTACTCGATGGAGACAGGGAGAACCTACGAGCAGTACTTC. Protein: CASSYSMETGRTYEQYF.

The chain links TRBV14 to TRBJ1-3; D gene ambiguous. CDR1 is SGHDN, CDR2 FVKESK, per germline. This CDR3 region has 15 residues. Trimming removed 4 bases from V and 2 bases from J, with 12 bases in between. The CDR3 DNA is TGTGCCAGCAGCCCATACGGGGTTGCTGGAAACACCATATATTTT. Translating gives CASSPYGVAGNTIYF.